This T cell receptor beta chain was found in a study of neurological immune-mediated disorders. This clonotype was detected many times. Its target is unknown. Germline CDR1 is DFQATT and CDR2 is SNEGSKA (reference sequence). This CDR3 contains 14 residues. The trim removed 3 bases at V and 2 bases at J, leaving 5 bases unmatched. PBMCs stored at -80 C, 2 million in total, were the source of the unsorted libraries. Study observations and caveats: None of the CDR3 amino acid sequences of expanded clones were shared across subjects, and this suggested private repertoires in all groups.

A single record per CDR3 protein comes from TCRdb applying MiXCR to the 5' RACE reads. Counted here are 65,000 to 85,000 distinct CDR3 sequences, about 3% occurring once; the ten biggest clones make up about 5%. The material sequenced was PBMCs. This TCR was sampled from a woman in her forties or fifties with multiple sclerosis. This chain connects TRBV20-1 to TRBJ2-5; TRBD1 agrees at 8 bases. The CDR3: CSARDRTGQETQYF. CDR3 DNA: TGCAGTGCTAGGGACCGGACAGGGCAAGAGACCCAGTACTTC.